The sequence of this TCR beta chain was determined in a study of follicular helper T cells after annual influenza vaccination (TCRdb year 2017). A note on the overall study: Blood was collected on days 0, 7 and 28 after each seasonal influenza vaccination. To look at recall of cTfh clones, some subjects were tracked through successive annual vaccinations covering the 2013-2014, 2014-2015 and 2015-2016 seasons. One week after vaccination, a second recruited cohort of approximately twelve subjects (Table S1) displayed a similar ICOS+CD38+ cTfh response. Multi-year samples were available from six subjects, with four subjects covering two vaccination seasons and two subjects covering three seasons. The 2015 samples were processed right after collection, while the 2013-2014 samples were cryopreserved. Beyond this particular receptor, the publication reports: Productive TCRB sequences were recovered from only roughly 10-22% of analyzed cells, so rare clonotypes could not be sampled. Day 7 ICOS+CD38+ clones were most often found later in ICOS-CD38- cTfh, suggesting that subset may serve as a memory reservoir. In evaluating whether influenza clones were enriched, the possibility that the far larger non-cTfh compartments were undersampled could not be ruled out. ICOS+CD38+ cTfh clonality correlated with the frequency of that population, and its change correlated with the change in circulating plasmablast frequency. With successive annual vaccinations, a recurrent oligoclonal ICOS+CD38+ cTfh response was recalled, and this response contained tetramer and AIM influenza-specific clonotypes.

Worth noting for this clone: Its target antigen remains unknown. No much larger clone exists at a distance of one base, and base qualities are not known.

The meaning of the sample's time point label: 2014-2015 season, 7 days after vaccination. TCRB sequencing was used to follow sorted CD4 subsets from the blood of adults before and after they were given the seasonal inactivated influenza vaccine (Fluvarix). Subjects were considered eligible if community-dwelling and if influenza vaccine had not been received in the prior 6 months. Exclusions included influenza vaccine contraindications, substance abuse, HIV/AIDS, active malignancy, immunomodulatory medication and active illness such as respiratory infection. At each time point, about 35 to 110 mL of blood was collected. Ficoll-Paque PLUS or SepMate separation was used to isolate PBMC. As a comparison non-Tfh subset, CXCR5- memory CD4 T cells were sorted. Before DNA extraction, cell subsets were sorted from PBMC on a BD FACS Aria. Library preparation employed the immunoSEQ multiplex PCR assay. Adaptive Biotechnologies carried out TCRB amplification, library preparation, sequencing and preliminary bioinformatics at Survey level resolution. As for the original processing: Clonality was calculated in R as 1 minus normalized Shannon entropy, and the Gini index was computed with the R package ineq. The overlap score was defined as the summed counts of shared sequences divided by the total counts of all sequences in both compared samples. Shared-clonotype significance used Fisher's exact test assuming a theoretical repertoire of 10^7 TCRB sequences. Held by TCRdb, this immuneACCESS table contains in-frame sequences only and omits some clones. Under half of the omission traces to an unresolved V gene where checked; the cause of the rest is unknown. V and J calls and clone size come straight from that table; D and trimming were deduced from the DNA. The sample has 8,000 to 10,000 clones on record, 83% of them singletons. Of the sample, 0.34% falls within the top ten clones.

The TCR originated in an adult who received the influenza vaccine. This sample comprised CXCR5- memory CD4+ T cells sorted from blood, obtained 7 days after influenza vaccination. What the cell subset or site label conveys for this sample: CXCR5- memory CD4 T cells.

The DNA sequence reads TGTGCCAGCGAGGGAGATGACAGGGCGAACTACGAGCAGTACTTC. The encoded protein is CASEGDDRANYEQYF. The sequence joins TRBV18 to TRBJ2-7; TRBD1 agrees with 7 junctional bases. Ends trimmed: V by 8 bases, J by 3 bases; bases unmatched to a gene: 13. The CDR3 runs 15 residues from the cysteine to the phenylalanine. CDR3 DNA only is kept here, 45 bases in frame from base 1. From the germline V gene, CDR1 is KGHSH and CDR2 is LQKENI.